Sequencing of this T cell receptor beta chain was carried out in a study of blood T cell repertoires in COVID-19. Study-wide context: COVID-19 samples from acute and convalescent phases originated in the United States, Italy and Spain. PBMCs, B-cell-depleted T cells, or T cells provided the cDNA or gDNA that made up the material.

TCRdb keeps only in-frame clones here, not all; method: immunoSEQ multiplex PCR. The sample shows approximately 50,000 clones, about 92% of them seen only once. In germline, CDR1 is SGHDT, CDR2 YYEEEE. V lost 4 bases and J lost 8, with 24 bases in between. The CDR3 contains 16 residues. The genes are TRBV5-6 and TRBJ1-2, with a tentative D call TRBD1 (6 bases). The receptor's source is a human donor in a cohort sampled during active COVID-19. The sample comprised peripheral blood. The CDR3 nucleotides read TGTGCCAGCAGCCCGCTCCCCGCGGGGGGCGGGGGAGGCTACACCTTC. Translated: CASSPLPAGGGGGYTF.